Following are 23 T cell receptor beta chains from one sample sequenced in a study of regulatory T cells in long-lasting Graves disease listed by TCRdb under 2021. In light of the paper, this sample's time point label describes: persistent/refractory GD, antithyroid drugs over 5 years with positive TRAb. For both TCR sequencing and RNA sequencing, RNA was extracted from PBMCs using TRIzol. Libraries were prepared through multiplex PCR. Sequencing instrument: Illumina HiSeq 4000. CDR3 regions were amplified by Arm-PCR with iRepertoire HTBI primers to construct TCR beta libraries. The raw public reads went through TCRdb reprocessing: fastp at Q25, MiXCR clone calling, in-frame beta chains kept. Merged by CDR3 protein, the rows form single entries marked with the most common genes and DNA. The sample yields over 450,000 distinct CDR3 sequences; around a fifth were counted once. Over 6% of the sample is in the top ten clones.

The specimen was peripheral blood mononuclear cells (PBMCs), collected when the disease was refractory, from a patient treated with antithyroid drugs. These receptors all come from a female donor with Graves disease.

This clonotype was found a few times. V usage is TRBV29-1 and J usage is TRBJ2-7; TRBD2 is a possible D gene (5 bases). The CDR3 contains 13 residues. V was trimmed by 4 bases and J by 3 bases, leaving 13 bases between them. CDR1 is SQVTM, CDR2 ANQGSEA, per germline. In DNA, the CDR3 is TGCAGCGTTGGGCGAGGGTTAAACTACGAGCAGTACTTC. Amino acid sequence: CSVGRGLNYEQYF.

This clonotype was recorded many times. The chain carries TRBV3-1 and TRBJ2-5; 10 bases match TRBD1. The CDR3 is made up of 16 amino acids. V shed 4 bases and J 4 bases; nucleotides not matched to a gene: 9. CDR1 is LGHDT and CDR2 is YNNKEL in the germline V gene (reference sequence). CDR3 sequence: CASSRGQGKGRETQYF. As DNA, the CDR3 is TGTGCCAGCAGCCGGGGACAGGGGAAGGGTCGAGAGACCCAGTACTTC.

This clonotype has more than one count but fewer than ten. CDR3 sequence: CASSLALRSRPNEKLFF. In DNA form, the CDR3 reads TGTGCCAGCAGCTTAGCCCTGAGATCCAGGCCTAATGAAAAACTGTTTTTT. The chain recombines TRBV7-8 with TRBJ1-4, with D uncertain. V lost 0 bases and J lost 3, with 14 bases in between. This CDR3 is 17 amino acids long. Germline CDR1 and CDR2: SGHVS and FQNEAQ.

This clonotype was counted only a few times. The chain joins TRBV20-1 to TRBJ2-7; 9 nucleotides line up with TRBD1. The CDR3 is 13 residues long. V dropped 4 bases and J dropped 9; count of bases not matched to a gene: 10. Germline V lookup: CDR1 DFQATT, CDR2 SNEGSKA (reference sequence). CDR3 loop: CSAKGDRADGQYF. CDR3 DNA: TGCAGTGCTAAGGGGGACAGGGCGGATGGGCAGTACTTC.

This clonotype was counted between two and nine times. A much larger clone sits a single nucleotide away, making a read error possible. The chain is built from TRBV2 and TRBJ2-7; 7 nucleotides match TRBD1. Germline V gives CDR1 SNHLY, CDR2 FYNNEI. The CDR3 has 14 amino acids. The trim removed 2 bases at V and 6 bases at J, leaving 7 bases unmatched. The CDR3 DNA sequence: TGTGCCAGCAGTGAAAGAGGGGACAGTGCCGAGCAGTACTTC. Amino acid sequence: CASSERGDSAEQYF.

About this clonotype: A much larger clone lies one base from this, so it may be a read error. The V and J genes are TRBV7-8 and TRBJ1-1, with D hard to call. The CDR3 has 16 amino acids. Germline V gene lookup returns CDR1 SGHVS and CDR2 FQNEAQ. Deletions cut 4 bases from V and 1 base from J, with 16 bases between. The chain's CDR3 is CASSSPAWSSNTEAFF. CDR3 in DNA: TGTGCCAGCAGCTCCCCCGCATGGTCATCGAACACTGAAGCTTTCTTT. The variable domain in full, with the rest retrieved from reference TRBV7-8 and TRBJ1-1, is GAGVSQSPRYKVAKRGQDVALRCDPISGHVSLFWYQQALGQGPEFLTYFQNEAQLDKSGLPSDRFFAERPEGSVSTLKIQRTQQEDSAVYLCASSSPAWSSNTEAFFGQGTRLTVV.

The rearrangement joins TRBV28 to TRBJ1-2; perhaps TRBD1 as D (6 bases). The CDR3 length is 13 residues. Trimming cost V 3 bases and J 11 bases, with 16 bases left between them. Germline V gene sequence: CDR1 MDHEN, CDR2 SYDVKM. This CDR3 reads CASSFPGIQGYTF. CDR3 coding DNA: TGTGCCAGCAGTTTTCCGGGGATACAGGGTTACACCTTC.

As for this clonotype: The CDR3 does not close with the conserved phenylalanine or tryptophan, likely indicating a read error. The V gene is TRBV6-1, the J gene TRBJ2-7; 11 bases align to TRBD2. V lost 6 bases and J lost 3; bases outside the gene matches: 10. The CDR3 contains 16 residues. Germline CDR1 is MNHNS and CDR2 is SASEGT. CDR3 region: CASRDPPTSGNYEQYL. The CDR3 DNA is TGTGCCAGCAGAGACCCTCCGACTAGCGGGAACTACGAGCAGTACCTC.

This chain connects TRBV5-1 to TRBJ1-1, with TRBD1 as a possible D gene (6 bases). Germline V CDR1 and CDR2: SGHRS, YFSETQ. V was clipped by 4 bases and J by 4 bases, with 20 bases between them. This CDR3 comprises 16 residues. The CDR3 coding sequence is TGCGCCAGCAGCCGGGGAACAGGGTTGCAGCCCACTGAAGCTTTCTTT. Encoded protein: CASSRGTGLQPTEAFF.

The chain joins TRBV7-3 to TRBJ2-2; 10 nucleotides align to TRBD1. The CDR3 has 15 amino acids. The ends lost 6 bases at V and 4 bases at J; junction bases unmatched: 5. The germline gives CDR1 SGHTA, CDR2 FQGTGA. CDR3 region: CASRPGTGATGELFF. The CDR3 DNA sequence: TGTGCCAGCAGGCCCGGGACAGGGGCCACCGGGGAGCTGTTTTTT.

This clonotype was seen many times. V is TRBV10-3 and J is TRBJ2-7; tentative D call: TRBD1 (6 bases). The germline V gene encodes CDR1 ENHRY and CDR2 SYGVKD. The CDR3 is 14 residues long. Trimming removed 5 bases at V and 2 bases at J, with 13 bases between. Here the CDR3 DNA reads TGTGCCATCAGTACACAGGGAATTACCTACGAGCAGTACTTC. Its translation is CAISTQGITYEQYF.

This clonotype was counted at least ten times. This chain links TRBV28 with TRBJ1-1; no clear D. V lost 6 bases to trimming and J lost 0 bases, with 11 bases between them. The CDR3 has 14 residues. The germline V gene encodes CDR1 MDHEN and CDR2 SYDVKM. The CDR3 sequence is CASRPRGMNTEAFF. DNA of the CDR3: TGTGCCAGCAGGCCCCGGGGTATGAACACTGAAGCTTTCTTT.

This clonotype was recorded a few times. This chain uses TRBV27 with TRBJ2-7; TRBD2 agrees at 8 bases. In germline, CDR1 is MNHEY, CDR2 SMNVEV (reference sequence). The V segment lost 8 bases and the J segment 2 bases; nucleotides outside the gene matches: 5. This CDR3 is 13 amino acids long. CDR3 amino acids: CASGGGLAYEQYF. The CDR3, as DNA: TGTGCCAGCGGAGGGGGACTAGCCTACGAGCAGTACTTC.

This clonotype was seen repeatedly, ten times or more. The genes are TRBV12-3 or TRBV12-4 and TRBJ2-5; D may correspond to TRBD1 or TRBD2 (5 bases each). V lost 5 bases and J lost 4, with 14 bases in between. The length of the CDR3 is 14 residues. The DNA of the CDR3 is TGTGCCAGCAGTGAGGGGACGCGGTCAGAGACCCAGTACTTC. Translating it yields CASSEGTRSETQYF.

This clonotype was counted a few times. This chain joins TRBV28 and TRBJ2-3; D remains ambiguous. Trimming took 8 bases from V and 0 from J, leaving 3 bases between them. CDR1 and CDR2 from the germline V gene are MDHEN and SYDVKM. The CDR3 is 11 residues long. The CDR3 here is CASRSTDTQYF. CDR3 nucleotides: TGTGCCAGCCGAAGCACAGATACGCAGTATTTT.

In this sample, this clonotype turned up many times. This chain joins TRBV28 and TRBJ2-5, with a tentative D call TRBD1 (8 bases). Trimming cost V 6 bases and J 5 bases, with 16 bases left between them. This CDR3 has 14 amino acids. Per the germline V gene, CDR1 is MDHEN and CDR2 is SYDVKM. The CDR3 loop is CASSPQGGRETQYF. CDR3 sequence (DNA): TGTGCCAGCAGCCCACAGGGGGGGAGGGAGACCCAGTACTTC.

This clonotype was seen repeatedly, ten times or more. The chain carries TRBV24-1 and TRBJ2-7, with TRBD2 as a possible D gene (6 bases). V lost 4 bases and J lost 0, with 15 bases in between. CDR1 is KGHDR, CDR2 SFDVKD, per germline. The CDR3 is made up of 16 amino acids. The CDR3 DNA is TGTGCCACCAGTGACGCCCGACCCGGGAGCTCCTACGAGCAGTACTTC. It specifies CATSDARPGSSYEQYF.

In the case of this clonotype: A read error is possible here, since a much larger clone lies one base away. The rearrangement links TRBV7-2 to TRBJ2-7, with 9 positions matching TRBD2. There are 16 residues in the CDR3. Looked up from germline, CDR1 is SGHTA and CDR2 is FQGNSA. CDR3 sequence: CASSLDRELAGYEQHF. The CDR3, as DNA: TGTGCCAGCAGCTTAGATCGGGAACTAGCGGGCTACGAGCAGCACTTC.

The chain recombines TRBV7-6 with TRBJ1-5; no clear D gene. The CDR3 length is 13 residues. Germline lookup yields CDR1 SGHVS and CDR2 FNYEAQ. Trimming took off 5 bases at V and 3 bases at J, with 8 bases between the two ends. The DNA of the CDR3 is TGTGCCAGCAGCCAAACACTCAATCAGCCCCAGCATTTT. Its translation is CASSQTLNQPQHF.

This clonotype was recorded many times. The chain joins TRBV6-2 or TRBV6-3 to TRBJ2-7; TRBD2 might be the D (5 bases). CDR1 and CDR2 from the germline V gene are MNHEY and SVGEGT. This CDR3 comprises 16 residues. V was shortened by 0 bases and J by 4 bases, with 16 bases between the two germline ends. DNA for the CDR3: TGTGCCAGCAGTTACTCGGAGGTTCGGGCTGGGTACGAGCAGTACTTC. Translation: CASSYSEVRAGYEQYF.

The chain is built from TRBV13 and TRBJ2-2, with 7 bases matching TRBD1. Germline CDR1 and CDR2: PRHDT and FYEKMQ (reference sequence). Trimming removed 2 bases from V and 3 bases from J; junction bases left unmatched: 9. The CDR3 extends over 17 amino acids. CDR3 in DNA: TGTGCCAGCAGCTTATCAGCAGGGGGTGCCGACACCGGGGAGCTGTTTTTT. Translation gives CASSLSAGGADTGELFF.

As concerns this clonotype: One base away lies a much larger clone, so this may be a sequencing read error. This chain joins TRBV24-1 and TRBJ2-5; D call uncertain. The V end was cut by 4 bases, the J end by 2 bases, with 16 bases between. This CDR3 has 16 amino acids. Germline values: CDR1 KGHDR, CDR2 SFDVKD. The CDR3 sequence: CATSDRTPRLQETQYF. CDR3 DNA: TGTGCCACCAGTGACCGAACCCCCAGGCTTCAAGAGACCCAGTACTTC.

At least ten counts were recorded for this clonotype. CDR3 in DNA: TGTGCCACCAGCAGAGGCAGCTACACCTTC. Protein product: CATSRGSYTF. The chain is built from TRBV15 and TRBJ1-2; D is ambiguous. V lost 1 base and J lost 9, with 3 bases in between. Germline assignment: CDR1 LNHNV and CDR2 YYDKDF (reference sequence). The CDR3 loop spans 10 amino acids.